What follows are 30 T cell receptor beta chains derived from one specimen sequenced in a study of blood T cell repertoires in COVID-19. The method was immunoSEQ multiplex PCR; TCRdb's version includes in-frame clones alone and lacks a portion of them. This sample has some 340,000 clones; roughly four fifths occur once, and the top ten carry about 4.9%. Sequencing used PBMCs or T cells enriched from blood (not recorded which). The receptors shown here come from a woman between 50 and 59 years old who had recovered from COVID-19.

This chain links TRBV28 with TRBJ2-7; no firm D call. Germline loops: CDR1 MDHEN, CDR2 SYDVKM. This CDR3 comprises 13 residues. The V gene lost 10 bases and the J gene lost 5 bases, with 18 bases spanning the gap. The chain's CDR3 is CATRFVGLNEQYF. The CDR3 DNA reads TGTGCCACCCGCTTCGTGGGCTTAAACGAGCAGTACTTC.

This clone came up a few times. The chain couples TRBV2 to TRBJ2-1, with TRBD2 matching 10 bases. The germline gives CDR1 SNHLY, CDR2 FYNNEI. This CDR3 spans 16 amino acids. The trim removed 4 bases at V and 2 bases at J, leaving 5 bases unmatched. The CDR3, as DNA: TGTGCCAGCAGTGGGTCCCTAGCGGGGGCCTACAATGAGCAGTTCTTC. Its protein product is CASSGSLAGAYNEQFF.

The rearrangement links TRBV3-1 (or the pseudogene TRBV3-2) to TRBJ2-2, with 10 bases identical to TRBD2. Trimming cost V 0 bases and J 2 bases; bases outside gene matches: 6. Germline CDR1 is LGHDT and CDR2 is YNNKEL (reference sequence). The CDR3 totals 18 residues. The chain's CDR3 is CASSQEGSGGKNTGELFF. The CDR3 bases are TGTGCCAGCAGCCAAGAAGGTAGCGGGGGGAAAAACACCGGGGAGCTGTTTTTT.

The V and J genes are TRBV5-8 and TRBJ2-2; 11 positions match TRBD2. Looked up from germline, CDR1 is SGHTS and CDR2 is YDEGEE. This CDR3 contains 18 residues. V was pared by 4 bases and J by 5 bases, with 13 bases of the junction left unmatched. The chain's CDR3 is CASSLTILAGGPTGELFF. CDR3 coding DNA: TGTGCCAGCAGCCTTACTATATTAGCGGGAGGGCCTACCGGGGAGCTGTTTTTT.

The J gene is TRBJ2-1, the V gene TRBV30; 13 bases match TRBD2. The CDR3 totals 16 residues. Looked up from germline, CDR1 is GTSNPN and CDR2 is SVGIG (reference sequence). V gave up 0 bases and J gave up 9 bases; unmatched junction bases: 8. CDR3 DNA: TGTGCCTGGAGTGTACTAGGACTAGCGGGAGAGGCTGAGCAGTTCTTC. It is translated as CAWSVLGLAGEAEQFF.

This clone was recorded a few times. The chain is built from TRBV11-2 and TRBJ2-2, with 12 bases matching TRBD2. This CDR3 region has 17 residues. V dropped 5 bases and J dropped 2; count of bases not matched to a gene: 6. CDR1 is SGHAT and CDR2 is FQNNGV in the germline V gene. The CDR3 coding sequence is TGTGCCAGCAGCCCCACTAGCGGGGGGCCCAACACCGGGGAGCTGTTTTTT. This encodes CASSPTSGGPNTGELFF.

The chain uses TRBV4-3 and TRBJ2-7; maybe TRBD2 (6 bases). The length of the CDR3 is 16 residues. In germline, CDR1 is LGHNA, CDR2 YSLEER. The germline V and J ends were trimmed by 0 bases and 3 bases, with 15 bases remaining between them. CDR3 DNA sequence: TGCGCCAGCAGCCAAGATTCCTGGGGGGAAGGCTACGAGCAGTACTTC. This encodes CASSQDSWGEGYEQYF.

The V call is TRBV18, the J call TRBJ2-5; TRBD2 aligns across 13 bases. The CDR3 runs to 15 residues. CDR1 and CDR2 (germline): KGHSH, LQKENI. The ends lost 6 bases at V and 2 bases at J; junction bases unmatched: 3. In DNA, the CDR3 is TGTGCCAGCTCGGGACTAGCGGGAAAGCAAGAGACCCAGTACTTC. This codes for CASSGLAGKQETQYF.

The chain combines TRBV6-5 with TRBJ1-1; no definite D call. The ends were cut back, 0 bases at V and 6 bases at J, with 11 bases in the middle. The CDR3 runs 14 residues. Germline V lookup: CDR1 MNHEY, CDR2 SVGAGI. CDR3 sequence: CASSYSREVPEAFF. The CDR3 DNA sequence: TGTGCCAGCAGTTACTCGAGGGAGGTCCCTGAAGCTTTCTTT.

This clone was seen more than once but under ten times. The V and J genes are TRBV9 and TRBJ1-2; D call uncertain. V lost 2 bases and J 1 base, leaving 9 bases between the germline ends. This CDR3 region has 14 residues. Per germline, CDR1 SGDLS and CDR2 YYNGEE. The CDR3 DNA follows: TGTGCCAGCAGCGTGACGGAGGGTAACTATGGCTACACCTTC. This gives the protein CASSVTEGNYGYTF.

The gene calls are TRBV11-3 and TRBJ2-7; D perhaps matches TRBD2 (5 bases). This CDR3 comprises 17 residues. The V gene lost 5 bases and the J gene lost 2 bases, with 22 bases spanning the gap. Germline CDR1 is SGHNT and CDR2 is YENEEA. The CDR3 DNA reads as TGTGCCAGCAGCGCCACCCCTCCGGGGTGGAGTACCTACGAGCAGTACTTC. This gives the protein CASSATPPGWSTYEQYF. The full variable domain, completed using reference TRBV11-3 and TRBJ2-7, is EAGVVQSPRYKIIEKKQPVAFWCNPISGHNTLYWYLQNLGQGPELLIRYENEEAVDDSQLPKDRFSAERLKGVDSTLKIQPAELGDSAVYLCASSATPPGWSTYEQYFGPGTRLTVT.

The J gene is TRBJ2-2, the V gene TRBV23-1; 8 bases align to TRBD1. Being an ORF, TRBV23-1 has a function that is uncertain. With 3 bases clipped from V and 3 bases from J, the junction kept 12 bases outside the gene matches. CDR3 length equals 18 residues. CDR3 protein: CASSHMPGGASDTGELFF. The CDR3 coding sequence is TGCGCCAGCAGTCATATGCCAGGGGGCGCGTCGGACACCGGGGAGCTGTTTTTT.

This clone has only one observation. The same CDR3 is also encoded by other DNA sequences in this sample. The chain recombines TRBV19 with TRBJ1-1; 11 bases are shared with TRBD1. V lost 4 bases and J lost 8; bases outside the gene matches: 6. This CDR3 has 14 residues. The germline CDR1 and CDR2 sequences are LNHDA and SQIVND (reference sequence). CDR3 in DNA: TGTGCCAGTAGTACGGGGACAGGGGGAACCGAAGCTTTCTTT. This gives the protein CASSTGTGGTEAFF.

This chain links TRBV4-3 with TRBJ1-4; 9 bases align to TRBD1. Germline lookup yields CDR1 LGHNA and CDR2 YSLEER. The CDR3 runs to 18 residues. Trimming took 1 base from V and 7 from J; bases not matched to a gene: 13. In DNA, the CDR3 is TGCGCCAGCAGCCAAGCTAGACAGGGGGAATGGGGAAGTGAAAAACTGTTTTTT. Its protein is CASSQARQGEWGSEKLFF.

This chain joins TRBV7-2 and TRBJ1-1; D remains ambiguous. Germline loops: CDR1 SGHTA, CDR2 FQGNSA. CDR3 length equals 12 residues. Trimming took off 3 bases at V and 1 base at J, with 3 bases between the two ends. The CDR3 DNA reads TGTGCCAGCAGCTTTCAGAACACTGAAGCTTTCTTT. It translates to CASSFQNTEAFF.

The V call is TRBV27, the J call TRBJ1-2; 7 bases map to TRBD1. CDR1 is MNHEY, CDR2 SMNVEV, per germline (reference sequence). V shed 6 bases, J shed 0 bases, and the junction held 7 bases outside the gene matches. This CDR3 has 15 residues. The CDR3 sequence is CASRIETGPNYGYTF. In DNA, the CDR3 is TGTGCCAGCAGAATCGAGACAGGGCCTAACTATGGCTACACCTTC.

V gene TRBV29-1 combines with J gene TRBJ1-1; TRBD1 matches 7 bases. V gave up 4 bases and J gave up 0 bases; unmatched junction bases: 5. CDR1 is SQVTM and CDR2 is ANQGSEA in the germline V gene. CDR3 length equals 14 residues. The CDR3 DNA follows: TGCAGCGTTGGGGCAGGGGGGATGAACACTGAAGCTTTCTTT. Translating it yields CSVGAGGMNTEAFF.

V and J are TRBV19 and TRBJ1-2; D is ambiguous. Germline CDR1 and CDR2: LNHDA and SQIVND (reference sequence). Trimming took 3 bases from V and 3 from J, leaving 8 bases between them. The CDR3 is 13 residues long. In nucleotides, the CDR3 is TGTGCCAGTAGTATTCAGGACTACTATGGCTACACCTTC. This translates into CASSIQDYYGYTF. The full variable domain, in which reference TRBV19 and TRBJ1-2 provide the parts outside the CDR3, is DGGITQSPKYLFRKEGQNVTLSCEQNLNHDAMYWYRQDPGQGLRLIYYSQIVNDFQKGDIAEGYSVSREKKESFPLTVTSAQKNPTAFYLCASSIQDYYGYTFGSGTRLTVV.

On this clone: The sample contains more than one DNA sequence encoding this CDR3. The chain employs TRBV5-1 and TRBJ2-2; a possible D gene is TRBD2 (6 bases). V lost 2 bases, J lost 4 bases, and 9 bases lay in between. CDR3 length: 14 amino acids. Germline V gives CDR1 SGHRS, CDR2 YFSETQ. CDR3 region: CASSLVGGTGELFF. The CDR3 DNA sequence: TGCGCCAGCAGCTTAGTGGGGGGCACCGGGGAGCTGTTTTTT.

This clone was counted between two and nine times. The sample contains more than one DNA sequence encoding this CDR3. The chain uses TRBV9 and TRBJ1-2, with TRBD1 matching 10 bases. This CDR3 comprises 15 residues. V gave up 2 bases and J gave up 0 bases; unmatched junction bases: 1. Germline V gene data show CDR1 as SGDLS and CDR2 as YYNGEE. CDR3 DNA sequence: TGTGCCAGCAGCGTTGGACAGGGGGCTAACTATGGCTACACCTTC. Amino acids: CASSVGQGANYGYTF.

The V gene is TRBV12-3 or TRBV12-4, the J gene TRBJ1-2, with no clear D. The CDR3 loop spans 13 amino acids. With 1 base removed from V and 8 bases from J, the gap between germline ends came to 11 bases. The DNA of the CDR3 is TGTGCCAGCAGTTTAGGGATGGGAGGGGGCTACACCTTC. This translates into CASSLGMGGGYTF.

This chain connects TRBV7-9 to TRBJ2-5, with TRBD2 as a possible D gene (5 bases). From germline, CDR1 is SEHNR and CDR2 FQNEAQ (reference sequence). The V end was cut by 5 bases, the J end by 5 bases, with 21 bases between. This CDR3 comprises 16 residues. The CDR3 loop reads CASSPLGWGSEETQYF. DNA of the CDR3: TGTGCCAGCAGCCCACTAGGCTGGGGTTCCGAGGAGACCCAGTACTTC.

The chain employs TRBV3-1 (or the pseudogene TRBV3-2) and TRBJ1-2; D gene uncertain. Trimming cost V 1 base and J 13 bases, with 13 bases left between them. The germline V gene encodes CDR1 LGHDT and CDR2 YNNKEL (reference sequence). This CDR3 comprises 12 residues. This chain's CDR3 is CASSQVDQAATF. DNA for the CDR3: TGTGCCAGCAGCCAAGTTGACCAGGCCGCCACCTTC.

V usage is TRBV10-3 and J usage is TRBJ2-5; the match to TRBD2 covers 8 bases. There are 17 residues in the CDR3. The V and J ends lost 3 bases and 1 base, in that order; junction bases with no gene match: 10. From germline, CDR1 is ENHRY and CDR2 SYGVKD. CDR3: CAISDFSGKPSQETQYF. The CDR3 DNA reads TGTGCCATCAGTGATTTTAGCGGGAAGCCCTCCCAAGAGACCCAGTACTTC.

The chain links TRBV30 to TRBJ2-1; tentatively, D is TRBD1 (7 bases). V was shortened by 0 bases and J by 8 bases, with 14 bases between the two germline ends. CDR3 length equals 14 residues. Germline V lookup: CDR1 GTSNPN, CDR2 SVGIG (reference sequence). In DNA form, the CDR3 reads TGTGCCTGGAGTGTTCAGTCAGGGGGGCATGAGCAGTTCTTC. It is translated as CAWSVQSGGHEQFF.

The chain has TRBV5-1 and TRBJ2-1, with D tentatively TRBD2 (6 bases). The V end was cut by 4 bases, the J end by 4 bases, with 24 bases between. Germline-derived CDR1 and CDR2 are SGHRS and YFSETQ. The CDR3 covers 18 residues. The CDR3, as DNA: TGCGCCAGCAGCCCCCAGTGGCGGGGTCTAGCCCAGTACAATGAGCAGTTCTTC. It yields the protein CASSPQWRGLAQYNEQFF.

CDR3 region: CASSQGQGAFRPQHF. The CDR3 DNA follows: TGTGCCAGCAGCCAGGGGCAGGGGGCTTTTAGGCCCCAGCATTTT. V and J are TRBV5-8 and TRBJ1-5, with TRBD1 matching 8 bases. This CDR3 is built from 15 residues. With V trimmed by 4 bases and J by 9 bases, 12 bases remained unmatched. CDR1 is SGHTS, CDR2 YDEGEE, per germline.

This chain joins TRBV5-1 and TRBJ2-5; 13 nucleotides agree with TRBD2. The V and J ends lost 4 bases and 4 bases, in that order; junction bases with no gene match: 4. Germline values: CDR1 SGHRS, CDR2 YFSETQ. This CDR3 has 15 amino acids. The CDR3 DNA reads TGCGCCAGCAGCCCGGGACTAGCGGGGATAGAGACCCAGTACTTC. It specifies CASSPGLAGIETQYF.

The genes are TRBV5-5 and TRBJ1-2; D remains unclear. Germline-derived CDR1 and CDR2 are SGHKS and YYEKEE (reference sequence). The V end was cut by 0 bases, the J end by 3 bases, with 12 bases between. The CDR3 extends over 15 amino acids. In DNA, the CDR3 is TGTGCCAGCAGCTTGGAACTGCACCTAGACTATGGCTACACCTTC. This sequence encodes CASSLELHLDYGYTF.

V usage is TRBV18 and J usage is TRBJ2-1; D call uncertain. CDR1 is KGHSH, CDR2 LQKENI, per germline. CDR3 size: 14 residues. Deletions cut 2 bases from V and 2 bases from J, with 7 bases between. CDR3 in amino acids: CASSPSSAYNEQFF. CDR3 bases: TGTGCCAGCTCACCATCTTCAGCCTACAATGAGCAGTTCTTC.